The TCR beta chain under discussion was sequenced for a study of early T cells in non-severe SARS-CoV-2 infection. Across the whole study: Bulk RNA isolated from unsorted whole blood underwent sequencing; chains were not paired.

The CDR3 has 14 amino acids. The germline V and J ends were trimmed by 4 bases and 1 base, with 11 bases remaining between them. Germline CDR1 is SGHNT and CDR2 is YYREEE (reference sequence). Individually, cDNA molecules had unique molecular identifiers attached to them. TCRdb recomputed calls from the 5' RACE reads with MiXCR, one row per CDR3 protein. The profile shows around 82,000 distinct CDR3 sequences, about 12% of them singletons. J is TRBJ2-5 and V is TRBV5-4, with D tentatively TRBD1 or TRBD2 (5 bases each). The sample taken for sequencing was whole blood. This receptor was taken from an adult who was a healthcare worker with PCR-confirmed SARS-CoV-2 infection or an uninfected control (not recorded which). CDR3 region: CASSISGAQETQYF. DNA for the CDR3: TGTGCCAGCAGCATCTCCGGGGCCCAAGAGACCCAGTACTTC.